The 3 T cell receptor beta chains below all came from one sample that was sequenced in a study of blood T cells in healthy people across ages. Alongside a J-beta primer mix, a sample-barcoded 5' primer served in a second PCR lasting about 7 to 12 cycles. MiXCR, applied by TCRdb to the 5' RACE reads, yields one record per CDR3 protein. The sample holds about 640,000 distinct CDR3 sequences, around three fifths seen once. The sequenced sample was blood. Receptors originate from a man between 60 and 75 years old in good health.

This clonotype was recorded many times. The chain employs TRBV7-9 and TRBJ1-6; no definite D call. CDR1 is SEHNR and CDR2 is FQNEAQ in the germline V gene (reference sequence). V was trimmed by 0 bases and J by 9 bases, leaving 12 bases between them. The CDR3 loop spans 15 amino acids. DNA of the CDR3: TGTGCCAGCAGCTTAGCGGCCAGTGAGGTTTCACCCCTCCACTTT. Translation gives CASSLAASEVSPLHF.

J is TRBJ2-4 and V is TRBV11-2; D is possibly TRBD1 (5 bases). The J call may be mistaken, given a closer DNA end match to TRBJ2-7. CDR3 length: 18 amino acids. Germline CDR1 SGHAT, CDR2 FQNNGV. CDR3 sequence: CASSLDRRRLGVGYEQYF. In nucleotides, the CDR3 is TGTGCCAGCAGCTTAGATCGTCGACGGCTAGGGGTGGGCTACGAGCAGTACTTC.

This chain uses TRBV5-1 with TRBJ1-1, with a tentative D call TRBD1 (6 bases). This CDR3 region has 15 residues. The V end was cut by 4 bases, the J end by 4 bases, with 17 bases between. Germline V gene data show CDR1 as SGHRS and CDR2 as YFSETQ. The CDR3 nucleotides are TGCGCCAGCAGCGCCGTACAGGGTCGGGGCACTGAAGCTTTCTTT. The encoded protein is CASSAVQGRGTEAFF.